This is a list of T cell receptor beta chains from one sample in a study of radiotherapy plus CTLA-4 blockade in lung cancer. The data were produced by immunoSEQ multiplex PCR, yet TCRdb's version contains in-frame clones alone and is incomplete. The data show approximately 99,000 clones, about 90% seen once. Material: peripheral blood, obtained from a patient treated with radiotherapy plus ipilimumab. These receptors came from a human donor with non-small cell lung cancer that progressed on radiotherapy plus ipilimumab. CDR3s include the opening cysteine and the closing phenylalanine or tryptophan. The order of the fields is V gene, J gene, CDR3 length, clone size, D gene, CDR3 DNA, CDR3 protein. A D gene is named only where the DNA matches it firmly. Clone size is given for some rows only: seen once, a few or many times, or a class if the clone is expanded.

v_call: TRBV10-3; j_call: TRBJ1-1; cdr3_length: 12; clone_size: -; d_call: -; cdr3_nt: TGTGCCATCAAAGATCGGGACACTGAAGCTTTCTTT; cdr3_aa: CAIKDRDTEAFF
v_call: TRBV9; j_call: TRBJ2-3; cdr3_length: 15; clone_size: -; d_call: -; cdr3_nt: TGTGCCAGCAGCGTAGCAAACGGGATCACAGATACGCAGTATTTT; cdr3_aa: CASSVANGITDTQYF
v_call: TRBV9; j_call: TRBJ2-1; cdr3_length: 14; clone_size: -; d_call: -; cdr3_nt: TGTGCCAGCAGCCCGTCGGACTGGATTAATGAGCAGTTCTTC; cdr3_aa: CASSPSDWINEQFF
v_call: TRBV30; j_call: TRBJ1-1; cdr3_length: 12; clone_size: -; d_call: -; cdr3_nt: TGTGCCTTCCGGGGAGGTGGTCAGGCAGCTTTCTTT; cdr3_aa: CAFRGGGQAAFF
v_call: TRBV2; j_call: TRBJ2-1; cdr3_length: 13; clone_size: -; d_call: -; cdr3_nt: TGTGCCAGCAGTGATTCTAGCTTCGGTGAGCAGTTCTTC; cdr3_aa: CASSDSSFGEQFF
v_call: TRBV9; j_call: TRBJ2-1; cdr3_length: 18; clone_size: -; d_call: TRBD2; cdr3_nt: TGTGCCAGCAGCTCTTACGACGGGATAGCGGGTTTAGGCAATGAGCAGTTCTTC; cdr3_aa: CASSSYDGIAGLGNEQFF
v_call: TRBV6-5; j_call: TRBJ1-5; cdr3_length: 14; clone_size: -; d_call: -; cdr3_nt: TGTGCCAGCAGTTCCGACGCGGCAGGGCAGCCCCAGCATTTT; cdr3_aa: CASSSDAAGQPQHF
v_call: TRBV4-1; j_call: TRBJ2-7; cdr3_length: 17; clone_size: -; d_call: TRBD2; cdr3_nt: TGCGCCAGCAGTCAAGGACTAGCGGGAGCGTCAAACTACGAGCAGTACTTC; cdr3_aa: CASSQGLAGASNYEQYF
v_call: TRBV7-9; j_call: TRBJ2-5; cdr3_length: 14; clone_size: -; d_call: -; cdr3_nt: TGTGCCAGCAGCTTAGCGGGCAGCCAAGAGACCCAGTACTTC; cdr3_aa: CASSLAGSQETQYF
v_call: TRBV21-1; j_call: TRBJ2-5; cdr3_length: 10; clone_size: -; d_call: -; cdr3_nt: TGTGCCACCAAGGGGGAGACCCAGTACTTC; cdr3_aa: CATKGETQYF
v_call: TRBV6-5; j_call: TRBJ1-2; cdr3_length: 13; clone_size: -; d_call: TRBD1; cdr3_nt: TGTGCCAGCGGGAGACAGGGAGGTTCTGGCTACACCTTC; cdr3_aa: CASGRQGGSGYTF
v_call: TRBV19; j_call: TRBJ2-5; cdr3_length: 11; clone_size: -; d_call: -; cdr3_nt: TGTGCCAGTACTTCTAGTGGGGCCCAGTACTTC; cdr3_aa: CASTSSGAQYF
v_call: TRBV7-9; j_call: TRBJ2-7; cdr3_length: 15; clone_size: few; d_call: -; cdr3_nt: TGTGCCAGCAGCCTCGGGAGTTGGTTTTCCTACGAGCAGTACTTC; cdr3_aa: CASSLGSWFSYEQYF
v_call: TRBV4-1; j_call: TRBJ2-7; cdr3_length: 13; clone_size: few; d_call: -; cdr3_nt: TGCGCCAGCAGCCTTCAGGTGGGCTACGAGCAGTACTTC; cdr3_aa: CASSLQVGYEQYF
v_call: TRBV5-1; j_call: TRBJ2-5; cdr3_length: 14; clone_size: -; d_call: TRBD2; cdr3_nt: TGCGCCAGCAGCCCGGGACTAGCGGGAGAGACCCAGTACTTC; cdr3_aa: CASSPGLAGETQYF
v_call: TRBV14; j_call: TRBJ2-3; cdr3_length: 19; clone_size: -; d_call: TRBD2; cdr3_nt: TGTGCCAGCAGCCAACCAATGCTAGCGGGAGGGCCAAGCACAGATACGCAGTATTTT; cdr3_aa: CASSQPMLAGGPSTDTQYF
v_call: TRBV19; j_call: TRBJ2-7; cdr3_length: 17; clone_size: -; d_call: -; cdr3_nt: TGTGCCAGTAGTACCTTCCATGCAACAGGGTGGGGGGACGAGCAGTACTTC; cdr3_aa: CASSTFHATGWGDEQYF
v_call: TRBV5-6; j_call: TRBJ2-7; cdr3_length: 16; clone_size: once; d_call: -; cdr3_nt: TGTGCCAGCAGCTTGTATAGCCCTGGGCCCTCCTACGAGCAGTACTTC; cdr3_aa: CASSLYSPGPSYEQYF
v_call: TRBV29-1; j_call: TRBJ2-1; cdr3_length: 13; clone_size: -; d_call: TRBD2; cdr3_nt: TGCAGCGTTGTGGGACTAGCGGCTAATGAGCAGTTCTTC; cdr3_aa: CSVVGLAANEQFF
v_call: TRBV5-1; j_call: TRBJ2-7; cdr3_length: 15; clone_size: -; d_call: TRBD2; cdr3_nt: TGCGCCAGCAGCTTTACTCTAGCGGGAGGCGGCGAGCAGTACTTC; cdr3_aa: CASSFTLAGGGEQYF
v_call: TRBV9; j_call: TRBJ2-2; cdr3_length: 14; clone_size: -; d_call: -; cdr3_nt: TGTGCCAGCAGCGTAGGCGGGGCCACCGGGGAGCTGTTTTTT; cdr3_aa: CASSVGGATGELFF
v_call: TRBV11-3; j_call: TRBJ2-5; cdr3_length: 13; clone_size: -; d_call: -; cdr3_nt: TGTGCCAGCAGCTCGACCCGAGGGGAGACCCAGTACTTC; cdr3_aa: CASSSTRGETQYF
v_call: TRBV6-6; j_call: TRBJ2-1; cdr3_length: 14; clone_size: -; d_call: TRBD2; cdr3_nt: TGTGCCAGCAGTTACCCGGGGGGGAACAATGAGCAGTTCTTC; cdr3_aa: CASSYPGGNNEQFF
v_call: TRBV6-4; j_call: TRBJ2-1; cdr3_length: 17; clone_size: once; d_call: TRBD2; cdr3_nt: TGTGCCAGCAGTGACTCGATGCGCCTAGCGGGGCGTAATGAGCAGTTCTTC; cdr3_aa: CASSDSMRLAGRNEQFF
v_call: TRBV18; j_call: TRBJ1-1; cdr3_length: 13; clone_size: -; d_call: -; cdr3_nt: TGTGCCAGCTCACGGGCGGTGAACACTGAAGCTTTCTTT; cdr3_aa: CASSRAVNTEAFF
v_call: TRBV7-6; j_call: TRBJ2-7; cdr3_length: 13; clone_size: -; d_call: TRBD2; cdr3_nt: TGTGCCAGCAGCTTAACTAGCGGTTACGAGCAGTACTTC; cdr3_aa: CASSLTSGYEQYF
v_call: TRBV6-1; j_call: TRBJ2-4; cdr3_length: 15; clone_size: -; d_call: -; cdr3_nt: TGTGCCAGCAGTAGTAACACGGGGGAAACAAACATTCAGTACTTC; cdr3_aa: CASSSNTGETNIQYF
v_call: TRBV5-1; j_call: TRBJ1-2; cdr3_length: 16; clone_size: -; d_call: TRBD1; cdr3_nt: TGCGCCAGCAGCCCAACGAGGGGACAGGACCACTATGGCTACACCTTC; cdr3_aa: CASSPTRGQDHYGYTF
v_call: TRBV28; j_call: TRBJ1-2; cdr3_length: 12; clone_size: -; d_call: -; cdr3_nt: TGTGCCAGCAGTGAGGGAAACTATGGCTACACCTTC; cdr3_aa: CASSEGNYGYTF
v_call: TRBV4-2; j_call: TRBJ2-3; cdr3_length: 18; clone_size: -; d_call: -; cdr3_nt: TGTGCCAGCAGCCAAGCCTACAGGGAGCCCGACTTTTCAGATACGCAGTATTTT; cdr3_aa: CASSQAYREPDFSDTQYF
v_call: TRBV2; j_call: TRBJ1-4; cdr3_length: 14; clone_size: -; d_call: -; cdr3_nt: TGTGCCAGCAGAGGACCGGGACTTGGTCCAAAACTGTTTTTT; cdr3_aa: CASRGPGLGPKLFF
v_call: TRBV6-1; j_call: TRBJ1-1; cdr3_length: 14; clone_size: -; d_call: -; cdr3_nt: TGTGCCAGCAGTGATCCCCGGTGGGGGGTAAAAGCTTTCTTT; cdr3_aa: CASSDPRWGVKAFF
v_call: TRBV10-2; j_call: TRBJ2-7; cdr3_length: 14; clone_size: -; d_call: TRBD2; cdr3_nt: TGCGCCAGCAGTCCGGGACTAGCGGGAGGGGAGCAGTACTTC; cdr3_aa: CASSPGLAGGEQYF
v_call: TRBV29-1; j_call: TRBJ2-2; cdr3_length: 13; clone_size: once; d_call: -; cdr3_nt: TGCAGCGTTACAGGGTGGGACACCGGGGAGCTGTTTTTT; cdr3_aa: CSVTGWDTGELFF
v_call: TRBV5-6; j_call: TRBJ2-3; cdr3_length: 17; clone_size: -; d_call: TRBD1; cdr3_nt: TGTGCCAGCAGCAGTCTCACAGGGGCCCTTAGCACAGATACGCAGTATTTT; cdr3_aa: CASSSLTGALSTDTQYF
v_call: TRBV30; j_call: TRBJ1-5; cdr3_length: 13; clone_size: -; d_call: -; cdr3_nt: TGTGCCTGGAGAGGGGACCCAGAGAGGCCCCAGCATTTT; cdr3_aa: CAWRGDPERPQHF
v_call: TRBV12-5; j_call: TRBJ1-5; cdr3_length: 14; clone_size: -; d_call: -; cdr3_nt: TGTGCTAGTGGTTTGTTGGGGGCGGTTGGGCCCCAGCATTTT; cdr3_aa: CASGLLGAVGPQHF
v_call: TRBV19; j_call: TRBJ2-5; cdr3_length: 17; clone_size: -; d_call: -; cdr3_nt: TGTGCCAGTAGTATCGGATTGCCAAATTCAGGGCAAGAGACCCAGTACTTC; cdr3_aa: CASSIGLPNSGQETQYF
v_call: TRBV6-1; j_call: TRBJ2-7; cdr3_length: 13; clone_size: -; d_call: -; cdr3_nt: TGTGCCAGCAGCAGGGGCAGTTATGACGAGCAGTACTTC; cdr3_aa: CASSRGSYDEQYF
v_call: TRBV9; j_call: TRBJ2-7; cdr3_length: 13; clone_size: -; d_call: -; cdr3_nt: TGTGCCAGCAGCCCCCATATCGGCTACGAGCAGTACTTC; cdr3_aa: CASSPHIGYEQYF
v_call: TRBV25-1; j_call: TRBJ2-5; cdr3_length: 14; clone_size: -; d_call: -; cdr3_nt: TGTGCCAGCAGTGAATTCGGTTCTCAAGAGACCCAGTACTTC; cdr3_aa: CASSEFGSQETQYF
v_call: TRBV9; j_call: TRBJ1-5; cdr3_length: 14; clone_size: -; d_call: -; cdr3_nt: TGTGCCAGCAGCCGCGGGGGGACTCCTCAGCCCCAGCATTTT; cdr3_aa: CASSRGGTPQPQHF
v_call: TRBV25-1; j_call: TRBJ1-1; cdr3_length: 17; clone_size: -; d_call: TRBD1; cdr3_nt: TGTGCCAGCAGTGGGAGCTGGGGACAGGGGGCATTCACTGAAGCTTTCTTT; cdr3_aa: CASSGSWGQGAFTEAFF
v_call: TRBV23-1; j_call: TRBJ1-2; cdr3_length: 10; clone_size: -; d_call: -; cdr3_nt: TGCGCCAGCAGTCAGTATGGCTACACCTTC; cdr3_aa: CASSQYGYTF
v_call: TRBV18; j_call: TRBJ1-3; cdr3_length: 16; clone_size: -; d_call: -; cdr3_nt: TGTGCCAGCTCACCACCCGACAGCCGACTTGGAAACACCATATATTTT; cdr3_aa: CASSPPDSRLGNTIYF
v_call: TRBV5-1; j_call: TRBJ2-7; cdr3_length: 15; clone_size: once; d_call: TRBD1; cdr3_nt: TGCGCCAGCAGTCGTAGACAGGGGGGTTTGAGAGAGCAGTACTTC; cdr3_aa: CASSRRQGGLREQYF
v_call: TRBV9; j_call: TRBJ2-5; cdr3_length: 19; clone_size: -; d_call: TRBD2; cdr3_nt: TGTGCCAGCAGCGTAGGCCAGGGGGCTATAGCGGGAGGCCAAGAGACCCAGTACTTC; cdr3_aa: CASSVGQGAIAGGQETQYF
v_call: TRBV5-1; j_call: TRBJ1-3; cdr3_length: 17; clone_size: -; d_call: -; cdr3_nt: TGCGCCAGCAGCCCCGGACTGCTTCTTAGCTCTGGAAACACCATATATTTT; cdr3_aa: CASSPGLLLSSGNTIYF
v_call: TRBV6-1; j_call: TRBJ2-3; cdr3_length: 16; clone_size: -; d_call: TRBD2; cdr3_nt: TGTGCCAGCAGTGGCGGACTAGCGGGAGTTTGGGATACGCAGTATTTT; cdr3_aa: CASSGGLAGVWDTQYF
v_call: TRBV7-2; j_call: TRBJ2-7; cdr3_length: 15; clone_size: -; d_call: TRBD2; cdr3_nt: TGTGCCAGCAGCATCACTAGCGGGATCTACGGCGAGCAGTACTTC; cdr3_aa: CASSITSGIYGEQYF
v_call: TRBV27; j_call: TRBJ2-7; cdr3_length: 16; clone_size: -; d_call: -; cdr3_nt: TGTGCCAGCAGTTTTAGGCCCATCGGGGGCTCCTACGAGCAGTACTTC; cdr3_aa: CASSFRPIGGSYEQYF
v_call: TRBV11-2; j_call: TRBJ1-2; cdr3_length: 12; clone_size: -; d_call: -; cdr3_nt: TGTGCCCAATGCAGGAGATACTATGGCTACACCTTC; cdr3_aa: CAQCRRYYGYTF
v_call: TRBV2; j_call: TRBJ1-1; cdr3_length: 15; clone_size: -; d_call: -; cdr3_nt: TGTGCCAGCAGTGGCGGGGGGGCCGAGGACACTGAAGCTTTCTTT; cdr3_aa: CASSGGGAEDTEAFF
v_call: TRBV5-4; j_call: TRBJ2-7; cdr3_length: 15; clone_size: -; d_call: -; cdr3_nt: TGTGCCAGCAGCTTGGGTAGGGCGACTGATCTCGAGCAGTACTTC; cdr3_aa: CASSLGRATDLEQYF
v_call: TRBV11-2; j_call: TRBJ2-1; cdr3_length: 10; clone_size: -; d_call: -; cdr3_nt: TGTGCCAGCAGCCACAATGAGCAGTTCTTC; cdr3_aa: CASSHNEQFF